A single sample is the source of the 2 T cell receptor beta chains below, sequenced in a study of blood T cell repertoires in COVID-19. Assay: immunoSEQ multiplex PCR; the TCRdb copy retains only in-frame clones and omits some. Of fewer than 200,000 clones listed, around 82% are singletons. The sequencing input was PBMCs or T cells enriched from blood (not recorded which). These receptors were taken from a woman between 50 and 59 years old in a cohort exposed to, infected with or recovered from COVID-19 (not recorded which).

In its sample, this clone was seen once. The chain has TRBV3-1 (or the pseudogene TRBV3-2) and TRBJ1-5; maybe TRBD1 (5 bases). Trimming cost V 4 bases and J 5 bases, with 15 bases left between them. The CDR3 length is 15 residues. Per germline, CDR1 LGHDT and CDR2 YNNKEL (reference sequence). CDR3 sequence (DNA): TGTGCCAGCAGCCTTGCAATAGGGGAGGATCAGCCCCAGCATTTT. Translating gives CASSLAIGEDQPQHF.

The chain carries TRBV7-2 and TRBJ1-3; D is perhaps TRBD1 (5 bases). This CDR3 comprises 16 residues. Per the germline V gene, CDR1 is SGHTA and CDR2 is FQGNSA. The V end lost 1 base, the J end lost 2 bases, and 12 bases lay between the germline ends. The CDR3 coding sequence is TGTGCCAGCAGCTTAGAAGCAGGGACTACTGGAAACACCATATATTTT. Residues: CASSLEAGTTGNTIYF.